This passage covers 9 T cell receptor beta chains from one sample sequenced in a study of T-cell reconstitution after alpha-beta-depleted transplantation in children. TCRbeta library preparation incorporated unique molecular identifiers. TCRdb used MiXCR to reprocess the PCR reads, holding one entry per CDR3 protein. This sample has about 500,000 distinct CDR3 sequences, with approximately 10% found just once. The source was PBMCs, mostly from graft donor cells, collected 180 days after TCRalphabeta/CD19-depleted stem cell transplant. The receptors derive from a female patient aged 2 to 10 who had a stem cell transplant for aplastic anemia, so the T cells may come from the graft donor.

The chain is built from TRBV29-1 and TRBJ2-5, with 14 bases lining up with TRBD2. CDR3 length equals 14 residues. The J segment lost 7 bases and the V segment lost 6 bases, leaving 7 bases of the junction unmatched. CDR1 and CDR2 (germline): SQVTM, ANQGSEA. CDR3 sequence (DNA): TGCAGCGTGGGGACTAGCGGGGGTACTGGGACCCAGTACTTC. Protein: CSVGTSGGTGTQYF.

This clonotype was recorded at least ten times. The chain uses TRBV29-1 and TRBJ1-5; 8 nucleotides agree with TRBD1. V was clipped by 6 bases and J by 7 bases; unmatched bases: 5. CDR3 length: 12 residues. In germline, CDR1 is SQVTM, CDR2 ANQGSEA. The CDR3 nucleotides are TGCAGCGTCGGGGACAGGTCGCAGCCCCAGCATTTT. This gives the protein CSVGDRSQPQHF. The whole variable domain, remainder taken from reference TRBV29-1 and TRBJ1-5, is SAVISQKPSRDICQRGTSLTIQCQVDSQVTMMFWYRQQPGQSLTLIATANQGSEATYESGFVIDKFPISRPNLTFSTLTVSNMSPEDSSIYLCSVGDRSQPQHFGDGTRLSIL.

This clonotype has more than one count but fewer than ten. The chain recombines TRBV4-3 with TRBJ2-5; 8 bases line up with TRBD2. Germline CDR1 reads LGHNA; CDR2 reads YSLEER. This CDR3 is 16 amino acids long. J lost 5 bases, V lost 1 base, and 9 bases had no gene match. The CDR3 loop is CASSQGVSGTRETQYF. As DNA, the CDR3 is TGCGCCAGCAGCCAAGGAGTTAGCGGGACTCGGGAGACCCAGTACTTC.

The chain recombines TRBV5-6 with TRBJ2-1; D unresolved. V lost 0 bases to trimming and J lost 5 bases, with 9 bases between them. CDR1 SGHDT and CDR2 YYEEEE come from the germline V gene. The CDR3 sequence is 14 residues long. This CDR3 is CASSLAAPDNEQFF. CDR3 DNA sequence: TGTGCCAGCAGCTTGGCGGCCCCTGACAATGAGCAGTTCTTC.

The table lists this clonotype with many counts. This chain links TRBV5-6 with TRBJ2-3, with D uncertain. Per the germline V gene, CDR1 is SGHDT and CDR2 is YYEEEE. The CDR3 has 12 amino acids. V lost 3 bases, J lost 5 bases, and 7 bases lay in between. The DNA of the CDR3 is TGTGCCAGCAGCTATACAGAAGATACGCAGTATTTT. This sequence encodes CASSYTEDTQYF.

This clonotype was seen a few times. This chain links TRBV4-3 with TRBJ2-7; tentative D call: TRBD2 (6 bases). V was shortened by 0 bases and J by 2 bases, with 14 bases between the two germline ends. The germline V gene has CDR1 LGHNA and CDR2 YSLEER. The CDR3 covers 16 residues. Written as DNA, the CDR3 is TGCGCCAGCAGCCAAGATTATGAGCGGGCCACCTACGAGCAGTACTTC. It is translated as CASSQDYERATYEQYF.

The chain has TRBV9 and TRBJ2-2, with D tentatively TRBD1 or TRBD2 (5 bases each). Germline V gene sequence: CDR1 SGDLS, CDR2 YYNGEE. V gave up 8 bases and J gave up 3 bases, with 14 bases separating them. The length of the CDR3 is 14 residues. CDR3 coding DNA: TGTGCCAGTACCGCACAGGACTACACCGGGGAGCTGTTTTTT. Its protein product is CASTAQDYTGELFF.

This clonotype has ten or more counts. The genes are TRBV4-3 and TRBJ2-2; D gene ambiguous. The CDR3 spans 15 residues. The V end was cut by 4 bases, the J end by 0 bases, with 9 bases between. CDR1 LGHNA and CDR2 YSLEER come from the germline V gene. CDR3 DNA: TGCGCCAGCAGCCCTAGTGTGGCGAACACCGGGGAGCTGTTTTTT. Amino acid sequence: CASSPSVANTGELFF.

In this sample, this clonotype turned up a few times. CDR3 nucleotide sequence: TGTGCCAGCGCCCCGGGGGACTACAATGAGCAGTTCTTC. Protein: CASAPGDYNEQFF. J is TRBJ2-1 and V is TRBV12-3 or TRBV12-4, with a weak D call TRBD2 (6 bases). V was pared by 8 bases and J by 3 bases, with 11 bases between. The CDR3 length is 13 residues.